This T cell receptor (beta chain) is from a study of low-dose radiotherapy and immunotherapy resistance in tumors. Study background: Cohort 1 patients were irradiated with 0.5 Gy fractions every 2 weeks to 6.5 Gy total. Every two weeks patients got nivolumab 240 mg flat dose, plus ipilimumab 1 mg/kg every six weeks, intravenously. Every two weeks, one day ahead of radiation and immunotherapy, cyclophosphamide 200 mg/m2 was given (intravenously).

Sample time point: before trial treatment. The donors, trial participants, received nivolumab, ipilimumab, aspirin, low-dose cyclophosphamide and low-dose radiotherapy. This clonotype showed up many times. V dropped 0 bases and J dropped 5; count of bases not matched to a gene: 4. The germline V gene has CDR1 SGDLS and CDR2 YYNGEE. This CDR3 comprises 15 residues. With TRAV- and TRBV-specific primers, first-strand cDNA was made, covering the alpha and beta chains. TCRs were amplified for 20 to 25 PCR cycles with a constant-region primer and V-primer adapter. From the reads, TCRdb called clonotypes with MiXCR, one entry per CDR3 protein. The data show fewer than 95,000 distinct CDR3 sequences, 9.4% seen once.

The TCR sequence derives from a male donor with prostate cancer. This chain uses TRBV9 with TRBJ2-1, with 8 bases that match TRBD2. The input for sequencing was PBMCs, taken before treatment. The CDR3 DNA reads TGTGCCAGCAGCGTAGTCCCGGGAGGGGACAATGAGCAGTTCTTC. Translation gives CASSVVPGGDNEQFF.